Included here is one T cell receptor beta chain sequence, with context. This sample stems from a study of control samples from healthy donors and cancer patients. The protocol was immunoSEQ multiplex PCR, while the TCRdb copy is restricted to in-frame clones and leaves out a portion. Of 150,000 to 200,000 clones detected, approximately 94% appear once; the ten largest clones hold 1.3% to 1.5%. The trim removed 9 bases at V and 3 bases at J, leaving 5 bases unmatched. CDR3 length equals 13 residues. This chain uses TRBV12-3 or TRBV12-4 with TRBJ1-3; TRBD1 matches at 7 bases. Sequenced input: blood. The receptor was isolated from a woman between 18 and 29 years old in good health. The chain's CDR3 is CASDRANGNTIYF. CDR3 bases: TGTGCCAGTGACAGGGCCAATGGAAACACCATATATTTT.